The text below deals with one T cell receptor (beta chain). Its antigen is undetermined. The data are from a study of cytomegalovirus exposure and HLA in healthy donors. Study overall: Earlier results showed almost 120 million unique TCR beta sequences derived from approximately 170 million T cells. Clustering assigned 81% of the roughly 420 genotyped donors to the Caucasian-associated ancestry cluster. Broader study findings: One variant, a missense change in DCLRE1C, was linked in a later analysis to TCR beta V- and J-gene trimming. Most CMV-associated TCR beta chains were later found to appear HLA-restricted.

Trimming removed 0 bases from V and 5 bases from J, with 17 bases in between. Germline values: CDR1 WNHNN, CDR2 SYGVQD (reference sequence). The CDR3 extends over 17 amino acids. Primers included in the PCR were 60 Vbeta and 13 Jbeta primers. Sequencing was performed with immunoSEQ multiplex PCR; in TCRdb, only in-frame clones are kept and a portion is missing. The sample holds around 94,000 clones; around 84% are singletons and the top ten take approximately 4.6%. V usage is TRBV10-1 and J usage is TRBJ1-5, with D possibly matching TRBD1 (5 bases). Material for sequencing was PBMCs. This sequence was found in a woman in her thirties or forties in good health and CMV-seropositive. The CDR3 DNA reads TGCGCCAGCAGTGAGTCGATACAGAGGCAGGGCGATCAGCCCCAGCATTTT. It is translated as CASSESIQRQGDQPQHF.